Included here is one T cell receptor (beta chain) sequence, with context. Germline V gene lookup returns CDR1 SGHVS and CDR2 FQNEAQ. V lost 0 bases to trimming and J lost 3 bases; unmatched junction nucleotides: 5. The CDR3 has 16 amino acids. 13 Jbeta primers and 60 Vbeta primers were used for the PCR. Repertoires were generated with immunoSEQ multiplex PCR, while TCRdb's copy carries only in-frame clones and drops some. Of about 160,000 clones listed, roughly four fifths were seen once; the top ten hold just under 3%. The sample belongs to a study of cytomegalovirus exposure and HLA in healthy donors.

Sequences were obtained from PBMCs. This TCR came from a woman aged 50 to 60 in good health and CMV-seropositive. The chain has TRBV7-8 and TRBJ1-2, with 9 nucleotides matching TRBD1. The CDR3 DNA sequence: TGTGCCAGCAGCTTAGCAAACAGGGGGCGCGACTATGGCTACACCTTC. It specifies CASSLANRGRDYGYTF. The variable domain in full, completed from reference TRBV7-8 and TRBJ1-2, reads GAGVSQSPRYKVAKRGQDVALRCDPISGHVSLFWYQQALGQGPEFLTYFQNEAQLDKSGLPSDRFFAERPEGSVSTLKIQRTQQEDSAVYLCASSLANRGRDYGYTFGSGTRLTVV.